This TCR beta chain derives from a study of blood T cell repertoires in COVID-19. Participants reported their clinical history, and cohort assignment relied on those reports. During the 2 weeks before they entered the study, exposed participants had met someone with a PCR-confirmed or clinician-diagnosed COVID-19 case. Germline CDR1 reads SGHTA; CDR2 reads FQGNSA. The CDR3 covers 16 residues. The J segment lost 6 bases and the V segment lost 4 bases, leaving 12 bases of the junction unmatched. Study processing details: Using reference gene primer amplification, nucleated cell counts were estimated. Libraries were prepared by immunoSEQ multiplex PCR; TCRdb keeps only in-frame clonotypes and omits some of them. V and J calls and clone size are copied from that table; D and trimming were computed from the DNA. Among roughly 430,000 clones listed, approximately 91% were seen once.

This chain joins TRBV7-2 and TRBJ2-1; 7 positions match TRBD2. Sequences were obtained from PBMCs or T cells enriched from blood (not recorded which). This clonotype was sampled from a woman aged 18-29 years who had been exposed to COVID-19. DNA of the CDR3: TGTGCCAGCAGCTCACACGGGGCGGGGGTAGCCAATGAGCAGTTCTTC. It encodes CASSSHGAGVANEQFF.